The rows below give T cell receptor beta chains drawn from one sample of a study of blood T cell repertoires in COVID-19. Profiled with immunoSEQ multiplex PCR; TCRdb holds only in-frame clones, not every one. Of about 58,000 clones in the sample, roughly 90% were seen once. The sample taken for sequencing was peripheral blood. The origin of the receptors is a woman aged 55-70 years with active COVID-19. Each CDR3 is given with its conserved first and last residue. D genes are given only for firm matches. The size field is filled for only some rows; it gives once, few, many or a size class.

- TRBJ2-1 TRBV5-4 - TGTGCCAGCAGCTCTCCGAGGTATGATGAGCAGTTCTTC CASSSPRYDEQFF
- TRBJ1-6 TRBV7-8 once TGTGCCAGCAGCTCTAGACAGGATTCACCCCTCCACTTT CASSSRQDSPLHF
TRBD1 TRBJ1-6 TRBV5-1 once TGCGCCAGCAGCTCGGGACAGGGAGGTATAGGGGGTCATTCACCCCTCCACTTT CASSSGQGGIGGHSPLHF
TRBD1 TRBJ1-2 TRBV9 - TGTGCCAGCAGCCTGGGACAGCCTCATGGCTACACCTTC CASSLGQPHGYTF
- TRBJ2-7 TRBV3-1/TRBV3-2 - TGTGCCAGCAGCCCTGCCGGGGGGCTTTCCTACGAGCAGTACTTC CASSPAGGLSYEQYF
- TRBJ1-1 TRBV30 - TGTGCCTGGAAAGGGGGGGCGAACACTGAAGCTTTCTTT CAWKGGANTEAFF
TRBD2 TRBJ2-3 TRBV5-1 - TGCGCCAGCAGCTTGGCTAGCGGTTTAGATACGCAGTATTTT CASSLASGLDTQYF
- TRBJ1-2 TRBV3-1/TRBV3-2 - TGTGCCAGCAGCCAAGTGCACAGCTCTAACTATGGCTACACCTTC CASSQVHSSNYGYTF
- TRBJ1-2 TRBV3-1/TRBV3-2 - TGTGCCAGCAACACTCTGGGCAGGGCTCCCTATGGCTACACCTTC CASNTLGRAPYGYTF
TRBD1 TRBJ1-2 TRBV29-1 - TGCAGCGTCCCGGGACAGGGGGCTGATGGCTACACCTTC CSVPGQGADGYTF
TRBD1 TRBJ1-1 TRBV5-5 - TGTGCCAGCAGCACGGGACAGGGGAACACTGAAGCTTTCTTT CASSTGQGNTEAFF
- TRBJ2-3 TRBV30 - TGTGCCTGGAACCGGGGTCCTCTGGAGGGTACGCAGTATTTT CAWNRGPLEGTQYF
- TRBJ2-7 TRBV27 - TGTGCCAGCAGCGCCCCAGGACAGCCCTACGAGCAGTACTTC CASSAPGQPYEQYF
- TRBJ2-3 TRBV4-2 - TGTGCCAGCAGCCAACCCCCTAGAGATACGCAGTATTTT CASSQPPRDTQYF
TRBD2 TRBJ2-1 TRBV6-5 - TGTGCCAGCAGTTCCTCGGGGGGGGCGTCCTACAATGAGCAGTTCTTC CASSSSGGASYNEQFF
- TRBJ2-5 TRBV7-2 - TGTGCCAGCAGCTTATTCAGGTCCGAAGGAGAGACCCAGTACTTC CASSLFRSEGETQYF
TRBD2 TRBJ2-5 TRBV14 once TGTGCCAGCAGCCAAGTAAGACTAGCGGGGCTCAGGTACCAAGAGACCCAGTACTTC CASSQVRLAGLRYQETQYF
TRBD2 TRBJ2-1 TRBV7-9 once TGTGCCAGCAGCTCGTTTCAGCGGGGGGCCTACAATGAGCAGTTCTTC CASSSFQRGAYNEQFF
- TRBJ1-1 TRBV9 once TGTGCCAGCAGCAATAGGAACACTGAAGCTTTCTTT CASSNRNTEAFF
TRBD1 TRBJ2-7 TRBV29-1 - TGCAGCGCTGAACGGGACAGAGGTGGCGAGCAGTACTTC CSAERDRGGEQYF
- TRBJ2-3 TRBV5-1 - TGCGCCAGCAGCTTTCAGGGGCTGGGCACAGATACGCAGTATTTT CASSFQGLGTDTQYF
- TRBJ2-5 TRBV7-9 - TGTGCCAGCAGCCCGGACATCCAAGAGACCCAGTACTTC CASSPDIQETQYF
- TRBJ2-7 TRBV7-9 - TGTGCCAGCAGCCCCTCCGGGACAACTTACGAGCAGTACTTC CASSPSGTTYEQYF
TRBD2 TRBJ2-5 TRBV30 - TGTGCCTGGAGTGTACATGCGGGGGGGGAGACCCAGTACTTC CAWSVHAGGETQYF
TRBD2 TRBJ2-3 TRBV5-1 - TGCGCCAGCAGCTTGGAACCAGCGGGGTCCCCAGATACGCAGTATTTT CASSLEPAGSPDTQYF
TRBD1 TRBJ1-4 TRBV19 - TGTGCCAGTAGGCAGGGGGAGGCTAATGAAAAACTGTTTTTT CASRQGEANEKLFF
- TRBJ1-3 TRBV3-1/TRBV3-2 few TGTGCCAGCAGCCAAGAGGGTACAGGGGGAAACACCATATATTTT CASSQEGTGGNTIYF
TRBD2 TRBJ2-3 TRBV5-1 - TGCGCCAGCAGCTTCAGCGGGGAAGGAGATACGCAGTATTTT CASSFSGEGDTQYF
- TRBJ1-1 TRBV6-4 once TGTGCCAGCAGTGACTCGCATAGGAACACTGAAGCTTTCTTT CASSDSHRNTEAFF
TRBD2 TRBJ2-5 TRBV14 - TGTGCCAGCAGCGGACCTAGCGGGGGGTACCAAGAGACCCAGTACTTC CASSGPSGGYQETQYF
TRBD2 TRBJ2-4 TRBV6-2/TRBV6-3 - TGTGCCAGCAGTCCCTCCCGACTAGCGGGGGGTCACATTCAGTACTTC CASSPSRLAGGHIQYF
- TRBJ2-7 TRBV5-1 - TGCGCCAGCAGCTTGGAGGCAGGGTACGGGTACGAGCAGTACTTC CASSLEAGYGYEQYF
- TRBJ2-5 TRBV23-1 - TGCGCCAGCAGTCATTCGGGGGTGGGAGAGACCCAGTACTTC CASSHSGVGETQYF
- TRBJ2-3 TRBV19 once TGTGCCAGTAGTATCGTAGATACGCAGTATTTT CASSIVDTQYF
- TRBJ1-2 TRBV18 - TGTGCCAGCTCACCCAAGGAGGGAGGGAGCTACACCTTC CASSPKEGGSYTF
- TRBJ1-2 TRBV24-1 - TGTGCCACCAGTGCTACAGGGTTTGGGGGCTACACCTTC CATSATGFGGYTF
TRBD2 TRBJ2-3 TRBV6-2/TRBV6-3 - TGTGCCAGCAGTTACTCCCTCGGAGGAAGCGGGGGTCGGGGTTCAGATACGCAGTATTTT CASSYSLGGSGGRGSDTQYF
- TRBJ2-1 TRBV15 - TGTGCCACCAGCAACCCTCGGGGTAGGGTCAATGAGCAGTTCTTC CATSNPRGRVNEQFF
TRBD1 TRBJ1-2 TRBV18 - TGTGCCAGCTCAGCCGGACAGGGGGCTAACTATGGCTACACCTTC CASSAGQGANYGYTF
- TRBJ2-7 TRBV6-5 once TGTGCCAGCAAGCCGGGACTGAACTCCTACGAGCAGTACTTC CASKPGLNSYEQYF
TRBD1 TRBJ1-3 TRBV5-8 - TGTGCCAGCAGCTCGAGACAGGGGGAGATAGACACCATATATTTT CASSSRQGEIDTIYF